This T cell receptor (beta chain) emerged from a study of blood T cell repertoires in COVID-19. Overall study: PBMCs, B-cell-depleted T cells, or T cells provided the cDNA or gDNA that made up the material.

Produced via immunoSEQ multiplex PCR; TCRdb's table is partial and in-frame only. Altogether 250,000 to 350,000 clones are present, around 90% being singletons, with the ten largest covering about 9.8%. Germline loops: CDR1 GTSNPN, CDR2 SVGIG (reference sequence). The trim removed 7 bases at V and 1 base at J, leaving 12 bases unmatched. This CDR3 is 15 amino acids long. The specimen sequenced was PBMCs or T cells enriched from blood (not recorded which). The chain links TRBV30 to TRBJ1-1; 7 bases agree with TRBD1. This sequence was found in a young woman who had recovered from COVID-19. The CDR3 DNA reads TGTGCCTTTCACCGGGACAGCAGCTGGAACACTGAAGCTTTCTTT. Its protein is CAFHRDSSWNTEAFF.